The T cell receptor beta chain described here comes from a study of tumor-infiltrating lymphocytes in primary liver carcinoma. Study-level points and caveats: Significantly larger top-250-clone fractions were found in tumors than in blood (p = 0.039).

CDR3 length equals 17 residues. To note about this clonotype: Its antigen is currently unknown. One end of the junction fails to match germline, which may point to a read error.

Priming with a constant-region primer yielded TCR beta cDNA from about 450 ng total RNA. A slightly modified ARM-PCR protocol with three nested multiplex PCR rounds produced these TCR beta libraries. A C-beta reverse primer and TRBV1-TRBV30 forward primers served in each of the first two PCR rounds, at ten to eleven cycles apiece. One entry per CDR3 protein results from TCRdb running MiXCR on the multiplex PCR reads. The sample records more than 75,000 distinct CDR3 sequences, more than 65% being singletons. Unsorted bulk tissue, about 17-34 mg of it, served as the source for co-extraction of RNA and DNA. Resection treated the patients' primary liver carcinoma. Five separate regions were sampled from each tumor. Whichever tumor sample was examined, it had over 80% viable tumor cells.

The source is a man in his forties with primary liver carcinoma and hepatitis B virus infection. The sequenced sample was liver tumor tissue from sampling region 1. Subset indicated: tumor region T1, superior pole. The chain links TRBV12-3 or TRBV12-4 to TRBJ2-1; TRBD2 agrees at 7 bases. Here the CDR3 reads CASSLKACGSSYNEQSF. The CDR3 DNA reads TGTGCCAGCAGTTTAAAGGCTTGCGGGAGCTCCTACAATGAGCAGTCCTTC.